This T cell receptor (beta chain) was identified during a study of blood T cell repertoires in COVID-19 (dated by TCRdb to about 2020). For context, the study as a whole: Samples from collaborators originated in the United States, Italy and Spain and spanned both the acute and convalescent phases of COVID-19. HLA class I and class II types, where available, came from metadata supplied by the sample provider rather than from assay-based typing. Deeply sampled blood TCRbeta repertoires from subjects exposed to, actively infected with, or recovered from COVID-19 were included in the dataset. Samples were obtained from the ongoing ImmuneRACE study (first 160 participants) and from some 1,200 subjects provided by 6 global collaborators. The repertoires were released in a freely available public database intended as a resource for research on the immune response to SARS-CoV-2. The material from the prospective study consisted of cDNA or gDNA derived from T cells, B-cell-depleted T cells, or PBMCs. Nearly every sample came with metadata listing a de-identified subject ID, COVID-19 status, age in years and sex. Study-wide findings and limitations: The quantity of clinical and demographic metadata differed by source and by participant and was supplied without curation.

TCRbeta CDR3 regions were amplified from genomic DNA using the immunoSEQ Assay, a bias-controlled multiplex PCR. Processing in the source paper ran as follows. The number of nucleated cells in each sample was estimated from the amplification of reference gene primers within the assay. Sequence reads were collapsed and filtered to measure the absolute abundance of every unique TCRbeta CDR3 rearrangement. For each sample, productive Simpson clonality was calculated as the square root of Simpson's diversity index across productive rearrangements. TCRdb took this table from immuneACCESS and kept in-frame rearrangements with V and J called. Such tables lack part of the clones; where checked against another copy, unresolved V genes explain under half of the gap, and the rest is unexplained. D and trimming were read from the DNA, whereas the V and J calls and clone size are those reported in that table. Here the sample has hundreds of thousands of clones; nearly 90% occur a single time. The ten largest clones capture over 12% of the sample.

The CDR3 starts with the cysteine, ends with the phenylalanine, and has 14 residues. The only DNA kept is the CDR3, 42 bases in frame from the first base. As encoded in the germline V gene, CDR1 is MDHEN while CDR2 is SYDVKM. V is clipped by 6 bases and J by 1 base, and the sequence between their germline boundaries is 13 bases long. Participants in the prospective study were aged roughly 18 to 100 years, lived in some 24 United States geographic areas, and enrolled through a virtual design. In the prospective study, participants were assigned to cohorts based on the clinical history participants reported in a screening survey and a study questionnaire. A participant counted as exposed if, within 2 weeks of entering the study, that participant had been in contact with someone who had a PCR-confirmed or clinician-diagnosed COVID-19 case. Mobile phlebotomists in the prospective study collected whole blood, serum and a nasopharyngeal or oropharyngeal swab from every participant. Participants in the prospective study had the option to provide additional blood draws and questionnaires over an approximately 2-month period. Before DNA extraction, prospective study blood samples were shipped either frozen or at room temperature.

A note on this clone: No cognate antigen has been identified for it. No base qualities exist here, and no much larger clone lies one base off it.

The chain was built from TRBV28 and TRBJ2-7, with TRBD1 as a weak D call on 6 bases. This sequence originates from a man under 40 who had been exposed to COVID-19. The sample was PBMCs or T cells enriched from blood (not recorded which). The nucleotides are TGTGCCAGCAGGTTAACCGGGACATCCTACGAGCAGTACTTC. Its translation reads: CASRLTGTSYEQYF.